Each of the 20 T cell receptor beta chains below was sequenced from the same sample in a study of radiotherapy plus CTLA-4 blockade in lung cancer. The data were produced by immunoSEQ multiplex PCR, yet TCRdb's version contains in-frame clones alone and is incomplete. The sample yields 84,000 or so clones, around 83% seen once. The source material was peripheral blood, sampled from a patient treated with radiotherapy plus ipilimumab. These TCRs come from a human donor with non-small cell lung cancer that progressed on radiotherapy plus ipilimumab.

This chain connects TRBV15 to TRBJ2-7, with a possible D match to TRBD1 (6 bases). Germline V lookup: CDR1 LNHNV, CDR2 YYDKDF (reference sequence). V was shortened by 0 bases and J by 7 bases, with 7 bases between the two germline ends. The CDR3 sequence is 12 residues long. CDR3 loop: CATSRDRGEQYF. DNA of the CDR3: TGTGCCACCAGCAGAGACAGGGGAGAGCAGTACTTC.

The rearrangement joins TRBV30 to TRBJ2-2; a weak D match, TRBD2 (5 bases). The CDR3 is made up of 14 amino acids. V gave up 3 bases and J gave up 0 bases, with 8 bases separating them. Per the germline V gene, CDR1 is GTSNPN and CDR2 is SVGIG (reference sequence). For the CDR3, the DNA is TGTGCCTGGAGCGGACTGCCGAACACCGGGGAGCTGTTTTTT. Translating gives CAWSGLPNTGELFF.

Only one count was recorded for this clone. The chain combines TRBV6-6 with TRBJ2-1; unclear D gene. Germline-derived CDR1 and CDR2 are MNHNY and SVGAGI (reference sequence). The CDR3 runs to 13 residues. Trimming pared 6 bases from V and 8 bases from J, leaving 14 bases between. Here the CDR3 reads CASSFMDGYEQFF. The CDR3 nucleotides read TGTGCCAGCAGCTTTATGGACGGTTATGAGCAGTTCTTC.

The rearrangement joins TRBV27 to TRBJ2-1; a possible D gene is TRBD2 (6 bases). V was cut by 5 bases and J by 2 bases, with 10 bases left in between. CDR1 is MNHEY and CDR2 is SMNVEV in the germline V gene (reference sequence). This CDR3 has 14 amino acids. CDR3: CASSRLATYNEQFF. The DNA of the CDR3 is TGTGCCAGCAGTAGGCTAGCGACCTACAATGAGCAGTTCTTC.

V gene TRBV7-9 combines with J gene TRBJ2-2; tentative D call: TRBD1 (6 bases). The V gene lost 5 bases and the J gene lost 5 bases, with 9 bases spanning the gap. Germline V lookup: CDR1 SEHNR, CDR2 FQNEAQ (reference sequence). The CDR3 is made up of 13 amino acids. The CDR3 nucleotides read TGTGCCAGCAGCGGGCAGGGGACCGGGGAGCTGTTTTTT. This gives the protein CASSGQGTGELFF.

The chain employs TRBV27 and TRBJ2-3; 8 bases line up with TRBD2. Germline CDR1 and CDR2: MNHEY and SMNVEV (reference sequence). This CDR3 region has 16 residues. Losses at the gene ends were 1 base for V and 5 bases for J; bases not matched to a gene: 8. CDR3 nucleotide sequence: TGTGCCAGCAGTTTATTGGGCGGGGGGCAGGGAGATACGCAGTATTTT. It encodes CASSLLGGGQGDTQYF.

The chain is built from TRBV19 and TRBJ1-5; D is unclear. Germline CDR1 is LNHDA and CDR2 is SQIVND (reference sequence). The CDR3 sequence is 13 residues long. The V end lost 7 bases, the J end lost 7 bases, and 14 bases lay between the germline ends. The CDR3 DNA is TGTGCCAGTACGGAGGGATGGGAGCAGCCCCAGCATTTT. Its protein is CASTEGWEQPQHF. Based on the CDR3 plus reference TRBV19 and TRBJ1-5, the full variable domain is DGGITQSPKYLFRKEGQNVTLSCEQNLNHDAMYWYRQDPGQGLRLIYYSQIVNDFQKGDIAEGYSVSREKKESFPLTVTSAQKNPTAFYLCASTEGWEQPQHFGDGTRLSIL.

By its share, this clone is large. This chain's CDR3 is CASSGQRFYEQYF. CDR3 nucleotides: TGTGCCAGCAGTGGACAGCGTTTCTACGAGCAGTACTTC. This chain joins TRBV2 and TRBJ2-7; D is perhaps TRBD1 (5 bases). The CDR3 covers 13 residues. Trimming took 4 bases from V and 3 from J, leaving 10 bases between them. From germline, CDR1 is SNHLY and CDR2 FYNNEI. Full variable domain (missing parts from reference TRBV2 and TRBJ2-7): EPEVTQTPSHQVTQMGQEVILRCVPISNHLYFYWYRQILGQKVEFLVSFYNNEISEKSEIFDDQFSVERPDGSNFTLKIRSTKLEDSAMYFCASSGQRFYEQYFGPGTRLTVT.

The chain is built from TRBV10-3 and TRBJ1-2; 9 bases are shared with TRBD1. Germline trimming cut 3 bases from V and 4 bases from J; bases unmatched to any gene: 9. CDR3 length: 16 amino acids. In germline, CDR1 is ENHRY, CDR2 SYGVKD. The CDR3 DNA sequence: TGTGCCATCAGTGATAGCCTAGGGACAGGGACCTATGGCTACACCTTC. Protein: CAISDSLGTGTYGYTF.

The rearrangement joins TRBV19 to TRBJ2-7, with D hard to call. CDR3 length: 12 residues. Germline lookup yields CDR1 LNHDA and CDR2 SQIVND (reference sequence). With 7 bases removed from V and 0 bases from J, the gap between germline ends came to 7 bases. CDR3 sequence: CASTSNSYEQYF. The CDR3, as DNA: TGTGCCAGTACGAGCAACTCCTACGAGCAGTACTTC.

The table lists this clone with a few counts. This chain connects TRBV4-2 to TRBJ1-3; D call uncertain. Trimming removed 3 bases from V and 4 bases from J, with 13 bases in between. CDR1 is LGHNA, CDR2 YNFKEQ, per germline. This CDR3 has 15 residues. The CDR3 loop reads CASSHVDSGGNTIYF. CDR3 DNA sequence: TGTGCCAGCAGCCACGTCGACTCGGGAGGAAACACCATATATTTT.

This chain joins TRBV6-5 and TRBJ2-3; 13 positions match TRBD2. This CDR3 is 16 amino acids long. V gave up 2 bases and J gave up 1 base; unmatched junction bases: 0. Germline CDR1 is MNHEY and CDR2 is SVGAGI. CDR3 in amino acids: CASSYGTSGGTDTQYF. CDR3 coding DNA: TGTGCCAGCAGTTACGGGACTAGCGGGGGCACAGATACGCAGTATTTT.

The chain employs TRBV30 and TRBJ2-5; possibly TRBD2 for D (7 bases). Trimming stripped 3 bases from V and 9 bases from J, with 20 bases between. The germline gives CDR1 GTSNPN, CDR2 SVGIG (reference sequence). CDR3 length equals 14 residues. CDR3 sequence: CAWSPTGTMGAQYF. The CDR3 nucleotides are TGTGCCTGGAGCCCTACAGGGACTATGGGGGCCCAGTACTTC.

CDR3 DNA sequence: TGTGCCAGCCAAGGGACCATGAACACTGAAGCTTTCTTT. Its protein is CASQGTMNTEAFF. The chain combines TRBV18 with TRBJ1-1; weak D call: TRBD1 (5 bases). Trimming took off 8 bases at V and 0 bases at J, with 10 bases between the two ends. Germline V CDR1 and CDR2: KGHSH, LQKENI. The CDR3 totals 13 residues.

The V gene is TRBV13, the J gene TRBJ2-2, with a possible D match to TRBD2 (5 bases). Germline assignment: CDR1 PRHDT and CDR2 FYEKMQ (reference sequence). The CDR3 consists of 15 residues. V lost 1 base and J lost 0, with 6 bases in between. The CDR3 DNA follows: TGTGCCAGCAGCTTAGTACTAGCGAACACCGGGGAGCTGTTTTTT. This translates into CASSLVLANTGELFF.

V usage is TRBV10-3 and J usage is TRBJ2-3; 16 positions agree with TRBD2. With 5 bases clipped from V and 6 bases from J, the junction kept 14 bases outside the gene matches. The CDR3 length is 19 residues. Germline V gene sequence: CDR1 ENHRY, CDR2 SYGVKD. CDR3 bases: TGTGCCATCAGTTCCCGGGGACTAGCGGGAGGGACCCGTGGCGATACGCAGTATTTT. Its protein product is CAISSRGLAGGTRGDTQYF.

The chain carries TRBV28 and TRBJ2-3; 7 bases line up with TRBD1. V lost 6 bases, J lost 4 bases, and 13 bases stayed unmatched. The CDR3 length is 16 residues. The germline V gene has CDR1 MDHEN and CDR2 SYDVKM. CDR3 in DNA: TGTGCCAGCAGCCGAGCCGGGACAGCAAGGTCAGATACGCAGTATTTT. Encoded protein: CASSRAGTARSDTQYF.

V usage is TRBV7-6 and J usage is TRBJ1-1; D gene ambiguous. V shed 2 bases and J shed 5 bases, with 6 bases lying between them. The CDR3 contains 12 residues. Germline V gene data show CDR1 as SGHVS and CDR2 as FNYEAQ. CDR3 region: CASSLILTEAFF. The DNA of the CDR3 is TGTGCCAGCAGCTTAATATTAACTGAAGCTTTCTTT.

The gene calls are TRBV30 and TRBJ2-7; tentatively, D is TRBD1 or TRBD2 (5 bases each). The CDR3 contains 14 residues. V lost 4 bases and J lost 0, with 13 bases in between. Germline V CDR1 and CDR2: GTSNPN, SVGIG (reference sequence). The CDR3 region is CAWNRDGPSYEQYF. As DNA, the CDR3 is TGTGCCTGGAACCGGGACGGGCCCTCCTACGAGCAGTACTTC.

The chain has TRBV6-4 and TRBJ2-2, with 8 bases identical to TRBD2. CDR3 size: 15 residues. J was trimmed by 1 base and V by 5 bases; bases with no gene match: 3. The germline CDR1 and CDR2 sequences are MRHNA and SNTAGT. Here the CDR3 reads CASSPSGGNTGELFF. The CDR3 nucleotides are TGTGCCAGCAGTCCCAGCGGGGGGAACACCGGGGAGCTGTTTTTT.